This passage covers 22 T cell receptor beta chains from one sample sequenced in a study of cytomegalovirus exposure and HLA in healthy donors. In the PCR, 60 Vbeta and 13 Jbeta primers were used. Libraries were prepared by immunoSEQ multiplex PCR; TCRdb keeps only in-frame clonotypes and omits some of them. The profile shows 110,000 or so clones, roughly 72% of them singletons. Sequenced input: PBMCs. The receptor source for this set is a middle-aged woman in good health and CMV-seropositive.

The rearrangement uses TRBV5-4 and TRBJ1-4; 9 bases match TRBD1. CDR3 length equals 18 residues. Trimming at V came to 2 bases and at J to 0 bases, leaving 8 bases not matched to a gene. The germline gives CDR1 SGHNT, CDR2 YYREEE (reference sequence). CDR3 region: CASSFRTGDYATNEKLFF. In DNA form, the CDR3 reads TGTGCCAGCAGCTTTCGGACAGGGGATTATGCAACTAATGAAAAACTGTTTTTT.

The rearrangement uses TRBV5-1 and TRBJ1-2; D unresolved. Deletions cut 0 bases from V and 3 bases from J, with 9 bases between. The CDR3 spans 14 residues. CDR1 and CDR2 from the germline V gene are SGHRS and YFSETQ. In nucleotides, the CDR3 is TGCGCCAGCAGCTTGGAAAGTGCGGACTATGGCTACACCTTC. Translation: CASSLESADYGYTF.

V and J are TRBV13 and TRBJ2-7; 8 nucleotides line up with TRBD2. The junction had 10 bases not matched to a gene; V was cut back by 2 bases and J by 7 bases. This CDR3 has 15 amino acids. Per germline, CDR1 PRHDT and CDR2 FYEKMQ (reference sequence). The CDR3 reads CASSLSSSGSREQYF. CDR3 bases: TGTGCCAGCAGCTTATCTTCTAGCGGGTCGAGGGAGCAGTACTTC. Together with reference TRBV13 and TRBJ2-7, the CDR3 gives the full variable domain: AAGVIQSPRHLIKEKRETATLKCYPIPRHDTVYWYQQGPGQDPQFLISFYEKMQSDKGSIPDRFSAQQFSDYHSELNMSSLELGDSALYFCASSLSSSGSREQYFGPGTRLTVT.

In regard to this clone: Germline and junction disagree at one end, which may indicate a read error. The chain uses TRBV19 and TRBJ2-6; D might be TRBD1 (5 bases). In germline, CDR1 is LNHDA, CDR2 SQIVND (reference sequence). The CDR3 consists of 14 residues. The CDR3 region is CASSRNSGANGLTF. The CDR3 DNA sequence: TGTGCCAGTAGTCGGAACTCTGGGGCCAACGGCCTGACTTTC.

The chain is built from TRBV2 and TRBJ1-2, with D uncertain. Germline V gives CDR1 SNHLY, CDR2 FYNNEI. The CDR3 sequence is 13 residues long. V lost 3 bases and J 3 bases, leaving 8 bases between the germline ends. The CDR3 region has the DNA TGTGCCAGCAGTGATTCGGTTTACTATGGCTACACCTTC. Translating gives CASSDSVYYGYTF.

The table lists this clone with a few counts. CDR3 amino acids: CASSPAGTSLIGQFF. The CDR3 region has the DNA TGTGCCAGCAGCCCTGCAGGGACTAGCTTAATTGGGCAGTTCTTC. The J gene is TRBJ2-1, the V gene TRBV7-2, with 9 bases lining up with TRBD2. CDR1 and CDR2 (germline): SGHTA, FQGNSA. The CDR3 is 15 amino acids. V trimming: 5 bases; J trimming: 12 bases; junction bases outside the gene matches: 14.

This clone was seen a handful of times. This chain links TRBV6-5 with TRBJ2-7; 10 nucleotides align to TRBD1. The CDR3 loop spans 13 amino acids. Germline values: CDR1 MNHEY, CDR2 SVGAGI. J gave up 6 bases and V 5 bases, and 4 bases lay outside the gene matches. The chain's CDR3 is CASSDRGPGEQYF. Here the CDR3 DNA reads TGTGCCAGCAGTGACAGGGGGCCTGGCGAGCAGTACTTC.

V gene TRBV27 combines with J gene TRBJ1-1; TRBD1 might be the D (6 bases). The V and J ends lost 8 bases and 0 bases respectively, with 22 bases between them. The CDR3 covers 17 residues. CDR1 and CDR2 (germline): MNHEY, SMNVEV (reference sequence). The DNA of the CDR3 is TGTGCCAGCGGTCCCGCAGGGGCCGGAACCTTGAACACTGAAGCTTTCTTT. It encodes CASGPAGAGTLNTEAFF.

V usage is TRBV4-2 and J usage is TRBJ2-5, with 8 positions matching TRBD2. In germline, CDR1 is LGHNA, CDR2 YNFKEQ. This CDR3 region has 17 residues. The junction had 11 bases not matched to a gene; V was cut back by 0 bases and J by 5 bases. Here the CDR3 reads CASSQDRSGSLRETQYF. The DNA for the CDR3 is TGTGCCAGCAGCCAAGATAGGAGCGGGAGCCTCCGGGAGACCCAGTACTTC.

The chain has TRBV19 and TRBJ1-1; D unclear. V was shortened by 2 bases and J by 4 bases, with 8 bases between the two germline ends. Germline CDR1 LNHDA, CDR2 SQIVND (reference sequence). The CDR3 is 13 amino acids. In nucleotides, the CDR3 is TGTGCCAGTAGTATATTTCTCAGCACTGAAGCTTTCTTT. Translated: CASSIFLSTEAFF.

This chain joins TRBV5-1 and TRBJ2-2, with 7 positions matching TRBD1. V was pared by 4 bases and J by 1 base, with 7 bases of the junction left unmatched. The length of the CDR3 is 16 residues. In germline, CDR1 is SGHRS, CDR2 YFSETQ. The CDR3 DNA reads TGCGCCAGCAGCATGACGACAGGGATGAACACCGGGGAGCTGTTTTTT. Protein: CASSMTTGMNTGELFF.

The CDR3 sequence: CASSLVTARNTEAFF. The CDR3 bases are TGCGCCAGCAGCTTGGTAACAGCTCGGAACACTGAAGCTTTCTTT. This chain links TRBV5-1 with TRBJ1-1; D not resolved. In germline, CDR1 is SGHRS, CDR2 YFSETQ. The CDR3 is 15 amino acids. Trimming shortened V by 0 bases and J by 1 base, and 10 bases separated the two germline ends.

This chain joins TRBV5-4 and TRBJ2-3, with 10 nucleotides matching TRBD2. CDR1 is SGHNT and CDR2 is YYREEE in the germline V gene (reference sequence). The CDR3 is made up of 15 amino acids. V lost 4 bases and J lost 2; bases outside the gene matches: 4. CDR3 protein: CASSVTSGTTDTQYF. In DNA, the CDR3 is TGTGCCAGCAGCGTAACTAGCGGGACCACAGATACGCAGTATTTT.

This clone was detected once. This chain connects TRBV5-1 to TRBJ2-7; D might be TRBD1 (7 bases). Deletions cut 0 bases from V and 2 bases from J, with 12 bases between. Germline V gives CDR1 SGHRS, CDR2 YFSETQ. This CDR3 spans 15 amino acids. The CDR3 DNA sequence: TGCGCCAGCAGCTTGGGGGGGGACAGAGCCTACGAGCAGTACTTC. Translating gives CASSLGGDRAYEQYF.

The chain employs TRBV19 and TRBJ1-1; TRBD1 matches at 7 bases. The CDR3 runs 15 residues. CDR1 is LNHDA and CDR2 is SQIVND in the germline V gene (reference sequence). After removal of 3 bases from V and 4 bases from J, the junction contained 8 bases not matched to a gene. The CDR3 sequence is CASSIPTGLSTEAFF. CDR3 sequence (DNA): TGTGCCAGTAGTATTCCGACAGGGCTGAGCACTGAAGCTTTCTTT. Full variable domain (rest looked up from reference TRBV19 and TRBJ1-1): DGGITQSPKYLFRKEGQNVTLSCEQNLNHDAMYWYRQDPGQGLRLIYYSQIVNDFQKGDIAEGYSVSREKKESFPLTVTSAQKNPTAFYLCASSIPTGLSTEAFFGQGTRLTVV.

The V gene is TRBV5-1, the J gene TRBJ2-1; TRBD1 matches 10 bases. The V gene end was trimmed by 2 bases and the J gene end by 9 bases; junction bases not matched to a gene: 8. Germline V gene data show CDR1 as SGHRS and CDR2 as YFSETQ. The CDR3 length is 15 residues. CDR3 sequence reads: CASSLDGTGDGEQFF. The CDR3 DNA reads as TGCGCCAGCAGCTTAGACGGGACAGGGGACGGTGAGCAGTTCTTC.

The V and J genes are TRBV2 and TRBJ2-6; unclear D gene. The length of the CDR3 is 15 residues. Trimming stripped 2 bases from V and 2 bases from J, with 7 bases between. CDR1 is SNHLY, CDR2 FYNNEI, per germline. CDR3: CASSERSPGANVLTF. CDR3 sequence (DNA): TGTGCCAGCAGTGAACGGTCACCTGGGGCCAACGTCCTGACTTTC.

The CDR3 loop reads CASSPTGVTDTQYF. The CDR3 bases are TGTGCCAGCTCACCAACAGGAGTCACAGATACGCAGTATTTT. The chain is built from TRBV18 and TRBJ2-3; D possibly corresponds to TRBD1 (5 bases). This CDR3 region has 14 residues. V gave up 2 bases and J gave up 2 bases, with 8 bases separating them. Germline CDR1 reads KGHSH; CDR2 reads LQKENI.

This clone was counted a single time. The rearrangement uses TRBV30 and TRBJ2-6; tentative D call: TRBD1 (6 bases). V dropped 0 bases and J dropped 0 bases, with 18 bases sitting between them. The CDR3 consists of 19 residues. Germline values: CDR1 GTSNPN, CDR2 SVGIG (reference sequence). Here the CDR3 DNA reads TGTGCCTGGAGTGTAATTTCGGACAGAGGCTTCTCTGGGGCCAACGTCCTGACTTTC. Its translation: CAWSVISDRGFSGANVLTF.

The chain uses TRBV2 and TRBJ2-5; the D gene is possibly TRBD1 (7 bases). The CDR3 loop spans 15 amino acids. V lost 6 bases and J 4 bases, leaving 18 bases between the germline ends. CDR1 and CDR2 (germline): SNHLY, FYNNEI. CDR3 DNA: TGTGCCAGCAGCCCCCAGGGGGGTGGAGGAGAGACCCAGTACTTC. Its protein product is CASSPQGGGGETQYF. Together with reference TRBV2 and TRBJ2-5, the CDR3 gives the full variable domain: EPEVTQTPSHQVTQMGQEVILRCVPISNHLYFYWYRQILGQKVEFLVSFYNNEISEKSEIFDDQFSVERPDGSNFTLKIRSTKLEDSAMYFCASSPQGGGGETQYFGPGTRLLVL.

V and J are TRBV30 and TRBJ1-6; 8 bases are shared with TRBD1. With V trimmed by 1 base and J by 9 bases, 5 bases remained unmatched. The germline gives CDR1 GTSNPN, CDR2 SVGIG (reference sequence). This CDR3 is built from 14 residues. In DNA, the CDR3 is TGTGCCTGGAGTGCCCAGGGGGCCCGTTCACCCCTCCACTTT. This encodes CAWSAQGARSPLHF.

V is TRBV19 and J is TRBJ2-7, with TRBD2 matching over 11 bases. With 8 bases clipped from V and 2 bases from J, the junction kept 8 bases outside the gene matches. Germline-derived CDR1 and CDR2 are LNHDA and SQIVND (reference sequence). The CDR3 length is 15 residues. DNA of the CDR3: TGTGCCAGTGCCAGCCCTAGCGGGAGGACCTACGAGCAGTACTTC. Translated: CASASPSGRTYEQYF. The full variable domain, rest sourced from reference TRBV19 and TRBJ2-7, is DGGITQSPKYLFRKEGQNVTLSCEQNLNHDAMYWYRQDPGQGLRLIYYSQIVNDFQKGDIAEGYSVSREKKESFPLTVTSAQKNPTAFYLCASASPSGRTYEQYFGPGTRLTVT.